Listed here are 23 T cell receptor beta chains from one sample, sequenced in a study of blood T cells in healthy people across ages. Sample-barcoded 5' priming and a J-beta primer mix drove a second PCR of roughly 7 to 11 cycles. TCRdb re-called the 5' RACE reads with MiXCR, one entry per CDR3 protein. The sample has about 1.7 million distinct CDR3 sequences, roughly 27% seen once. The sequenced material came from blood. All receptors come from a woman aged 25 to 39 in good health.

The rearrangement links TRBV12-5 to TRBJ1-1, with a possible D match to TRBD1 (6 bases). The CDR3 runs to 13 residues. Germline CDR1 LGHNT, CDR2 FRNRAP. Trimming stripped 4 bases from V and 12 bases from J, with 18 bases between. CDR3 region: CASGSVMGGSPFF. CDR3 DNA: TGTGCTAGTGGTTCCGTCATGGGGGGCTCCCCTTTCTTT.

The chain uses TRBV20-1 and TRBJ1-2; a possible D gene is TRBD1 (5 bases). This CDR3 spans 13 amino acids. The germline V gene encodes CDR1 DFQATT and CDR2 SNEGSKA (reference sequence). V lost 7 bases and J lost 7, with 19 bases in between. CDR3 region: CSGEGTRLSGYTF. The CDR3, as DNA: TGCAGTGGGGAGGGGACCAGATTATCTGGCTACACCTTC.

The chain carries TRBV3-1 and TRBJ2-5; TRBD2 matches at 10 bases. CDR1 is LGHDT, CDR2 YNNKEL, per germline (reference sequence). J was trimmed by 5 bases and V by 4 bases; bases with no gene match: 16. The CDR3 length is 18 residues. CDR3: CASSPRTSGADFLETQYF. Here the CDR3 DNA reads TGTGCCAGCAGCCCCCGGACTAGCGGAGCGGATTTCTTGGAGACCCAGTACTTC.

A few counts support this clonotype. The rearrangement joins TRBV10-2 to TRBJ1-5; D gene unclear. This CDR3 comprises 12 residues. Germline assignment: CDR1 WSHSY and CDR2 SAAADI. Between the trimmed V and J ends, which lost 8 bases and 4 bases, there was a span of 9 bases. The CDR3 region has the DNA TGCGCCAGCTGTTCGGTGAATCAGCCCCAGCATTTT. This sequence encodes CASCSVNQPQHF.

This clonotype occurred many times. The chain employs TRBV5-1 and TRBJ2-5; 7 bases line up with TRBD1. The V gene end was trimmed by 2 bases and the J gene end by 1 base; junction bases not matched to a gene: 2. There are 14 residues in the CDR3. Per the germline V gene, CDR1 is SGHRS and CDR2 is YFSETQ. This chain's CDR3 is CASSLGDSQETQYF. The CDR3, as DNA: TGCGCCAGCAGCTTAGGGGACAGCCAAGAGACCCAGTACTTC. Full variable domain (missing parts from reference TRBV5-1 and TRBJ2-5): KAGVTQTPRYLIKTRGQQVTLSCSPISGHRSVSWYQQTPGQGLQFLFEYFSETQRNKGNFPGRFSGRQFSNSRSEMNVSTLELGDSALYLCASSLGDSQETQYFGPGTRLLVL.

This sequence joins TRBV7-8 and TRBJ2-1, with D perhaps TRBD2 (6 bases). The CDR3 sequence is 11 residues long. Germline values: CDR1 SGHVS, CDR2 FQNEAQ. Trimming shortened V by 6 bases and J by 8 bases, and 8 bases separated the two germline ends. The CDR3 DNA sequence: TGTGCCAGCAGACTAGCCTATGAGCAGTTCTTC. Translating it yields CASRLAYEQFF. Together with reference TRBV7-8 and TRBJ2-1, the CDR3 gives the full variable domain: GAGVSQSPRYKVAKRGQDVALRCDPISGHVSLFWYQQALGQGPEFLTYFQNEAQLDKSGLPSDRFFAERPEGSVSTLKIQRTQQEDSAVYLCASRLAYEQFFGPGTRLTVL.

J is TRBJ2-6 and V is TRBV6-5; TRBD1 or TRBD2 may be the D gene (5 bases each). This CDR3 has 18 residues. Trimming left V 1 base short and J 0 bases short, with 13 bases between. Looked up from germline, CDR1 is MNHEY and CDR2 is SVGAGI. As DNA, the CDR3 is TGTGCCAGCAGTTACTTGGGACGGGAATACTCTGGGGCCAACGTCCTGACTTTC. Amino acid sequence: CASSYLGREYSGANVLTF.

Worth noting for this clonotype: The CDR3 end shows no conserved phenylalanine or tryptophan, and so a read error is likely. The rearrangement uses TRBV12-3 or TRBV12-4 and TRBJ1-2; tentatively, D is TRBD1 (6 bases). V lost 3 bases to trimming and J lost 8 bases, with 13 bases between them. This CDR3 region has 13 residues. The CDR3 sequence: CASSFRTADGYTS. CDR3 sequence (DNA): TGTGCCAGCAGTTTCAGGACAGCCGACGGCTACACCTCC.

The chain links TRBV27 to TRBJ1-2; the D is unclear. The CDR3 covers 15 residues. CDR1 and CDR2 (germline): MNHEY, SMNVEV (reference sequence). The V end was cut by 0 bases, the J end by 3 bases, with 11 bases between. CDR3 loop: CASSLSRGWDYGYTF. The CDR3 DNA follows: TGTGCCAGCAGTTTATCGCGTGGTTGGGACTATGGCTACACCTTC.

This clonotype has more than one count but fewer than ten. The chain employs TRBV20-1 and TRBJ2-4, with D maybe TRBD1 (5 bases). Germline lookup yields CDR1 DFQATT and CDR2 SNEGSKA (reference sequence). This CDR3 region has 13 residues. V was cut by 4 bases and J by 7 bases, with 14 bases left in between. The CDR3 coding sequence is TGCAGTGCTACAAGGGGTGTAGGGAACATTCAGTACTTC. This codes for CSATRGVGNIQYF.

This clonotype was detected only a few times. V and J are TRBV19 and TRBJ2-7, with 9 bases lining up with TRBD2. The V and J ends lost 4 bases and 9 bases, in that order; junction bases with no gene match: 13. This CDR3 has 15 amino acids. Germline assignment: CDR1 LNHDA and CDR2 SQIVND (reference sequence). The CDR3 is CASSTVTSGLCGQYF. Here the CDR3 DNA reads TGTGCCAGTAGTACCGTGACTAGCGGACTCTGCGGGCAGTACTTC.

The chain employs TRBV20-1 and TRBJ2-3; D ambiguous. Germline CDR1 DFQATT, CDR2 SNEGSKA (reference sequence). Trimming cost V 6 bases and J 5 bases, with 12 bases left between them. This CDR3 is 12 amino acids long. The CDR3 region is CSAKALRDTQYF. The CDR3 DNA is TGCAGTGCAAAAGCTCTTCGAGATACGCAGTATTTT.

The chain carries TRBV2 and TRBJ1-6; 10 nucleotides match TRBD1. Germline assignment: CDR1 SNHLY and CDR2 FYNNEI. With V trimmed by 6 bases and J by 8 bases, 7 bases remained unmatched. This CDR3 contains 15 residues. The DNA of the CDR3 is TGTGCCAGCAGAACCCCCGGGACAGGGGATTCACCCCTCCACTTT. Amino acids: CASRTPGTGDSPLHF.

This clonotype was picked up many times. The V gene is TRBV20-1, the J gene TRBJ2-5, with a possible D match to TRBD2 (5 bases). The CDR3 is 14 amino acids. V was trimmed by 0 bases and J by 4 bases, leaving 12 bases between them. Germline CDR1 is DFQATT and CDR2 is SNEGSKA (reference sequence). CDR3 in amino acids: CSARDWKSGETQYF. The CDR3 region has the DNA TGCAGTGCTAGAGATTGGAAGAGCGGAGAGACCCAGTACTTC.

This clonotype was seen a few times. The rearrangement uses TRBV5-1 and TRBJ2-7; the D gene is possibly TRBD2 (5 bases). Between the trimmed V and J ends, which lost 0 bases and 1 base, there was a span of 11 bases. The CDR3 sequence is 15 residues long. Germline CDR1 is SGHRS and CDR2 is YFSETQ. The CDR3: CASSLGAGESYEQYF. The CDR3 bases are TGCGCCAGCAGCTTGGGAGCCGGGGAGTCCTACGAGCAGTACTTC.

There are a few counts of this clonotype. The V call is TRBV6-5, the J call TRBJ1-1, with 7 nucleotides matching TRBD1. Germline CDR1 MNHEY, CDR2 SVGAGI. This CDR3 is built from 12 residues. Trimming took 8 bases from V and 4 from J; bases not matched to a gene: 4. DNA for the CDR3: TGTGCCAGCGCGGACAGGCCCACTGAAGCTTTCTTT. Translation: CASADRPTEAFF.

This sequence joins TRBV5-4 and TRBJ2-4, with 10 bases fitting TRBD2. This CDR3 spans 15 amino acids. Unmatched junction bases numbered 13, after V lost 3 bases and J lost 13 bases. Germline lookup yields CDR1 SGHNT and CDR2 YYREEE (reference sequence). CDR3 in DNA: TGTGCCAGCAGCTCCCTAGCGGGAGTATACAATGAGCAGTACTTC. Protein sequence: CASSSLAGVYNEQYF.

This clonotype came up a few times. The chain recombines TRBV20-1 with TRBJ2-7, with D hard to call. Trimming cost V 3 bases and J 3 bases, with 6 bases left between them. The CDR3 length is 11 residues. Germline CDR1 and CDR2: DFQATT and SNEGSKA (reference sequence). The CDR3 protein is CSARINYEQYF. The CDR3 nucleotides read TGCAGTGCTAGGATAAACTACGAGCAGTACTTC.

The gene calls are TRBV7-2 and TRBJ2-1, with 15 positions matching TRBD2. This CDR3 spans 17 amino acids. Trimming at V came to 4 bases and at J to 11 bases, leaving 12 bases not matched to a gene. Germline V CDR1 and CDR2: SGHTA, FQGNSA. CDR3 sequence: CASSSIVPGLAGGQQFF. The CDR3 DNA is TGTGCCAGCAGCTCGATAGTCCCGGGACTAGCGGGGGGACAGCAGTTCTTC.

Ten or more counts support this clonotype. The CDR3 coding sequence is TGCGCCAGCAGCCCGGGACAGGGGGTAAACGAGCAGTACTTC. Amino acids: CASSPGQGVNEQYF. The gene calls are TRBV5-1 and TRBJ2-7, with 11 positions matching TRBD1. This CDR3 region has 14 residues. V shed 4 bases, J shed 5 bases, and the junction held 5 bases outside the gene matches. Germline values: CDR1 SGHRS, CDR2 YFSETQ.

This clonotype came up a few times. The chain joins TRBV7-8 to TRBJ2-5; weak D call: TRBD1 (6 bases). Germline CDR1 is SGHVS and CDR2 is FQNEAQ. V was pared by 1 base and J by 1 base, with 10 bases between. CDR3 size: 15 residues. The CDR3 region has the DNA TGTGCCAGCAGCTTAGACGGGACACCCCAAGAGACCCAGTACTTC. Translated: CASSLDGTPQETQYF.

This chain uses TRBV7-2 with TRBJ1-1, with a weak D call TRBD1 (6 bases). Between the trimmed V and J ends, which lost 3 bases and 5 bases, there was a span of 22 bases. CDR3 length: 17 amino acids. Per the germline V gene, CDR1 is SGHTA and CDR2 is FQGNSA. The CDR3 DNA sequence: TGTGCCAGCAGCTTGAGGCCAAATAGGGGGTCAGGGACTGAAGCTTTCTTT. It codes for CASSLRPNRGSGTEAFF. Full variable domain (rest looked up from reference TRBV7-2 and TRBJ1-1): GAGVSQSPSNKVTEKGKDVELRCDPISGHTALYWYRQSLGQGLEFLIYFQGNSAPDKSGLPSDRFSAERTGGSVSTLTIQRTQQEDSAVYLCASSLRPNRGSGTEAFFGQGTRLTVV.

The V gene is TRBV10-3, the J gene TRBJ2-5; TRBD1 or TRBD2 may be the D gene (5 bases each). The last part of the DNA fits TRBJ2-1 better; the J call may be wrong. CDR1 is ENHRY, CDR2 SYGVKD, per germline. CDR3 size: 14 residues. The CDR3 sequence is CAISRDAGQETQFF. Written as DNA, the CDR3 is TGTGCCATCAGTCGGGACGCCGGGCAAGAGACCCAGTTCTTC.